The subject of this entry is one T cell receptor beta chain. There is no known antigen for this receptor. Base qualities are missing; no much larger clone stands one base away. Libraries were prepared through PCR. The run used an Illumina HiSeq 4000. High-throughput sequencing was used to profile the TCR beta-chain CDR3 region of each patient. As for how the authors treated the data: CDR3 differences across clinicopathological groups were used to build a classifier for discriminating distant-metastatic papillary thyroid cancer patients. The Shannon index was used to assess repertoire diversity, and the Morisita-Horn index was used to assess tumor-blood repertoire similarity. In-frame beta chains were kept once TCRdb had trimmed the public reads at Q25 with fastp and called clones with MiXCR. The V and J calls were not made by the authors but by TCRdb's processing. This sample is represented by tens of thousands of clones; about 15% of them were singletons. 5.5% to 7.5% of the sample lies in the top ten.

CDR1 and CDR2 are drawn from the germline V gene (reference sequence): DFQATT, SNEGSKA. V is pared back by 4 bases and J by 5 bases, with 12 bases lying between the germline termini. Counted from cysteine to phenylalanine, this CDR3 has 13 amino acids. Only the CDR3 region is kept as DNA, spanning 39 bases read in frame from base 1. The data belong to a study of metastatic and nonmetastatic thyroid tumors (TCRdb year 2020). With respect to the entire study: The researchers compared repertoires between peripheral blood samples and tumor or nodule tissue samples from patients with malignant or benign thyroid disease.

No treatment had been received by any patient before thyroid surgery. Using T-cell receptor beta sequencing, the study looked back at clinical samples from patients collected from 2012 to 2018. Beyond this particular receptor, the publication reports: TCR beta diversity was reported as significantly higher in malignant tumors than in benign nodules, in both blood and tumor samples.

Sequenced material: blood. Recombination joined TRBV20-1 with TRBJ1-5; 5 matching bases give a weak D call of TRBD1. This clonotype was sampled from a male donor with papillary thyroid cancer or a benign thyroid nodule (not recorded which). Some clones in this sample may be carry-over from other donors' samples. The sequenced DNA: TGCAGTGCTAATCGGGACGCCGATCAGCCCCAGCATTTT. Translated, it gives CSANRDADQPQHF.